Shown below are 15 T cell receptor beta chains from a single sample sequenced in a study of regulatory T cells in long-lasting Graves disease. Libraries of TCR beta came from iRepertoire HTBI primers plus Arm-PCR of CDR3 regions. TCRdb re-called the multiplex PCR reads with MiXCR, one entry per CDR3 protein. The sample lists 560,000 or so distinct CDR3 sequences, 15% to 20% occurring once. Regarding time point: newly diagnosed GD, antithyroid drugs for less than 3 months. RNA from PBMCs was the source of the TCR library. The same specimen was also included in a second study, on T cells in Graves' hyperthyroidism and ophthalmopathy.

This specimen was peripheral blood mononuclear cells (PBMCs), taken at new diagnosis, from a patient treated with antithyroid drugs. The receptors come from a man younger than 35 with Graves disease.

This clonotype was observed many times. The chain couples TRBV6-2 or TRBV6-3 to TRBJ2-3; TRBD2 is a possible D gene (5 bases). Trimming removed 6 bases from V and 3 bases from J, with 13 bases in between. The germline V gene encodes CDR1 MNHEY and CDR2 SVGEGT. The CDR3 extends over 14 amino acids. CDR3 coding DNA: TGTGCCAGCAGCCCCGACTACCTAACAGATACGCAGTATTTT. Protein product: CASSPDYLTDTQYF.

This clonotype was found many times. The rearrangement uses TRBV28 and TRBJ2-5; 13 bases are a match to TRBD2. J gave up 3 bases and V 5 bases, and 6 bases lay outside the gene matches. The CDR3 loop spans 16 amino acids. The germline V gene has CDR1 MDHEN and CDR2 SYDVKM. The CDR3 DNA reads TGTGCCAGCAGTCCCGCCGGGACTAGCGGGAAAGAGACCCAGTACTTC. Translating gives CASSPAGTSGKETQYF. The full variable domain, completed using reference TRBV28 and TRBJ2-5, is DVKVTQSSRYLVKRTGEKVFLECVQDMDHENMFWYRQDPGLGLRLIYFSYDVKMKEKGDIPEGYSVSREKKERFSLILESASTNQTSMYLCASSPAGTSGKETQYFGPGTRLLVL.

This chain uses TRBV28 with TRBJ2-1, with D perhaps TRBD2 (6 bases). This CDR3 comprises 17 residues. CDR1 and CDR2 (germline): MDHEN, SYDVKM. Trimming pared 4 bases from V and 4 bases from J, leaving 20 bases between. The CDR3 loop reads CASSSGGGKGSYNEQFF. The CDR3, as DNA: TGTGCCAGCAGTTCTGGGGGAGGCAAAGGTAGTTACAATGAGCAGTTCTTC. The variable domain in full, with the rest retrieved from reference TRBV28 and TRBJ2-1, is DVKVTQSSRYLVKRTGEKVFLECVQDMDHENMFWYRQDPGLGLRLIYFSYDVKMKEKGDIPEGYSVSREKKERFSLILESASTNQTSMYLCASSSGGGKGSYNEQFFGPGTRLTVL.

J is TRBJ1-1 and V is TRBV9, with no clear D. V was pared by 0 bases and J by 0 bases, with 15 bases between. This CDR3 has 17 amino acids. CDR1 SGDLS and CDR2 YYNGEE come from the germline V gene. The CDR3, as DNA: TGTGCCAGCAGCGTAGTCGATCTGGTGAGGATGAACACTGAAGCTTTCTTT. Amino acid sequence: CASSVVDLVRMNTEAFF. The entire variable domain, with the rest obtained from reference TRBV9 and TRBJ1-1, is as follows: DSGVTQTPKHLITATGQRVTLRCSPRSGDLSVYWYQQSLDQGLQFLIQYYNGEERAKGNILERFSAQQFPDLHSELNLSSLELGDSALYFCASSVVDLVRMNTEAFFGQGTRLTVV.

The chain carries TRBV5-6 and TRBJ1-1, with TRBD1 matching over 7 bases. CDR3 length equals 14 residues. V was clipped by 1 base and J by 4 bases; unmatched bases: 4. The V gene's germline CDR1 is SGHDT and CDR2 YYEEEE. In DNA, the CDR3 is TGTGCCAGCAGCTTGTCGGCAGGGGGCACTGAAGCTTTCTTT. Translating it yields CASSLSAGGTEAFF. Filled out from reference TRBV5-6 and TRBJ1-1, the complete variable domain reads DAGVTQSPTHLIKTRGQQVTLRCSPKSGHDTVSWYQQALGQGPQFIFQYYEEEERQRGNFPDRFSGHQFPNYSSELNVNALLLGDSALYLCASSLSAGGTEAFFGQGTRLTVV.

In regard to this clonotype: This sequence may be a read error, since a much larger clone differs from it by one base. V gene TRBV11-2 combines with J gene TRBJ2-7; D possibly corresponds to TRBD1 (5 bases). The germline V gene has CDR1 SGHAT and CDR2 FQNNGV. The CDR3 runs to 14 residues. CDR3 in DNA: TGTGCCGGCAGCTTATTGGGCAGGGCCTACGAGCAGTACTTC. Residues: CAGSLLGRAYEQYF.

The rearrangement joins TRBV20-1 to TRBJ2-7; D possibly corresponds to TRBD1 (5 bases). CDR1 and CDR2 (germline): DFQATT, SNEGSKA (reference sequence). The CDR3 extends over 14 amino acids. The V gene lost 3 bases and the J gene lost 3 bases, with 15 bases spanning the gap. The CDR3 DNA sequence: TGCAGTGCTAGTGATCAGGGTCCATTCTACGAGCAGTACTTC. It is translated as CSASDQGPFYEQYF.

This CDR3 is CASSLGSGRGFSYGYTF. CDR3 sequence (DNA): TGTGCCAGCAGTTTAGGGAGTGGCAGGGGCTTTTCATATGGCTACACCTTC. The chain joins TRBV6-5 to TRBJ1-2, with a weak D call TRBD1 (6 bases). Germline V CDR1 and CDR2: MNHEY, SVGAGI. The CDR3 consists of 17 residues. The V end lost 4 bases, the J end lost 5 bases, and 23 bases lay between the germline ends.

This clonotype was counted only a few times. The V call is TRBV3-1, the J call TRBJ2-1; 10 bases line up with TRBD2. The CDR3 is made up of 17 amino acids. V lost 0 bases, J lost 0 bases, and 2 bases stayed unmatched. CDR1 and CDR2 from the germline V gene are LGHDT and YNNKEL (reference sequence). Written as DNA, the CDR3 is TGTGCCAGCAGCCAAGATCCTAGCGGGAGCTCCTACAATGAGCAGTTCTTC. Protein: CASSQDPSGSSYNEQFF.

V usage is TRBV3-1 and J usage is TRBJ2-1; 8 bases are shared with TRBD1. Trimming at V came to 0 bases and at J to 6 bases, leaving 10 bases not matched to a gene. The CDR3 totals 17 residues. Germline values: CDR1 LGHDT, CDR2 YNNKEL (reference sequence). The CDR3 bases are TGTGCCAGCAGCCAAGATCTGCCAGGGGGCGCGGGCAATGAGCAGTTCTTC. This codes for CASSQDLPGGAGNEQFF.

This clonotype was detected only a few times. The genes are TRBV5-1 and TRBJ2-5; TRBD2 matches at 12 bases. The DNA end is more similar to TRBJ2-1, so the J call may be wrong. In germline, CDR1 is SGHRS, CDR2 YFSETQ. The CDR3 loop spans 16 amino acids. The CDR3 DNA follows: TGCGCCAGCAGCTTGCGGCCTAGCGGGGGGGGAGATGAGCAGTTCTTC. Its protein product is CASSLRPSGGGDEQFF.

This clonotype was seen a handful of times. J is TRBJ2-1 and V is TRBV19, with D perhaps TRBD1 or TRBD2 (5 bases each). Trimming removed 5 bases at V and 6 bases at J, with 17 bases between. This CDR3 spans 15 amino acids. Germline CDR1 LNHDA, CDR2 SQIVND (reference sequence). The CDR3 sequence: CASSAAGTLINEQFF. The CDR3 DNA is TGTGCCAGTAGTGCCGCCGGGACCTTAATCAATGAGCAGTTCTTC.

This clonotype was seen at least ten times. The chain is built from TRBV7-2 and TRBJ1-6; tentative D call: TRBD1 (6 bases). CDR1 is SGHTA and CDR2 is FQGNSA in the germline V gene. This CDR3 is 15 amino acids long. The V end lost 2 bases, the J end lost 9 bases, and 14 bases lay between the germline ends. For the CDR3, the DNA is TGTGCCAGCAGCTTAAGTTCCCTAGGGGGTTCACCCCTCCACTTT. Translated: CASSLSSLGGSPLHF.

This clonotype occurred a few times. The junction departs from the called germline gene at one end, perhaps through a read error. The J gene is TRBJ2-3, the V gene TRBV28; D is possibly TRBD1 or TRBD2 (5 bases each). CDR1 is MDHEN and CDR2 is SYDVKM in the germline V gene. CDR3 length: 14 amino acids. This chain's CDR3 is CAGSLGTDTDTQYF. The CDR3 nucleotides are TGTGCCGGCAGTCTCGGGACGGACACAGATACGCAGTATTTT.

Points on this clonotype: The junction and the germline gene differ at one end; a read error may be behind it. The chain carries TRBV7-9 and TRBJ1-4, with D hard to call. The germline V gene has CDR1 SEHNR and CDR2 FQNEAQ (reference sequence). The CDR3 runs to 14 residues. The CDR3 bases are TGTGCCAGCAGCTTACAGGCCAGTAATGAAGAACTGTTTTTT. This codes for CASSLQASNEELFF. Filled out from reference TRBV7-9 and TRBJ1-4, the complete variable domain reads DTGVSQNPRHKITKRGQNVTFRCDPISEHNRLYWYRQTLGQGPEFLTYFQNEAQLEKSRLLSDRFSAERPKGSFSTLEIQRTEQGDSAMYLCASSLQASNEELFFGSGTQLSVL.